The sample holds a few counts of the clone carrying this T cell receptor (beta chain). The sample originates from a study of beta chain features in type 1 diabetes. All of the isolated RNA was reverse transcribed, so expressed TCRB transcripts were sequenced. Clones were read by immunoSEQ multiplex PCR, and TCRdb kept only the in-frame ones, dropping some. The sample carries nearly 350,000 clones, 8% recorded once. Germline CDR1 and CDR2: LGHNA and YSLEER. CDR3 length: 14 amino acids. V dropped 0 bases and J dropped 6 bases, with 8 bases sitting between them. This TCR was sampled from a young woman in good health. The genes are TRBV4-3 and TRBJ2-2, with no clear D. Sequencing input: central memory CD4+ T cells from blood. The chain's CDR3 is CASSQDSAAGELFF. The DNA of the CDR3 is TGCGCCAGCAGCCAAGATTCTGCCGCCGGGGAGCTGTTTTTT.